The rows below give T cell receptor beta chains drawn from one sample of a study of metastatic and nonmetastatic thyroid tumors. MiXCR reprocessed the PCR reads for TCRdb. The sample lists about 12,000 clones, about 33% occurring once. Sequenced: tumor tissue. The receptor set was obtained from a female donor with papillary thyroid cancer or a benign thyroid nodule (not recorded which). Some clones in this sample may be carry-over from other donors' samples. Each CDR3 is given with its conserved first and last residue. The D gene is left open where the match is weak. A row's size may be missing; if present it is once, few, many or a size class.

D	size	J	V	CDR3	DNA
TRBD2	many	TRBJ2-1	TRBV5-5	CASSLGAGVGNEQFF	TGTGCCAGCAGCTTGGGGGCGGGAGTGGGTAATGAGCAGTTCTTC
.	few	TRBJ1-2	TRBV24-1	CATSDSRGPNYGYTF	TGTGCCACCAGTGATTCCAGGGGACCCAACTATGGCTACACCTTC
TRBD2	.	TRBJ2-3	TRBV9	CASSPRGTSGPTYTHYF	TGTGCCAGCAGCCCACGAGGGACTAGCGGTCCCACATATACGCATTATTTT
TRBD1	medium-sized	TRBJ1-2	TRBV5-1	CASSGTGNAYGYTF	TGCGCCAGCAGCGGGACAGGGAATGCCTATGGCTACACCTTC
.	medium-sized	TRBJ1-2	TRBV20-1	CSAEKISYGYTF	TGCAGTGCCGAGAAGATCAGCTATGGCTACACCTTC
.	.	TRBJ2-2	TRBV7-8	CASSLDGPGELFF	TGTGCCAGCAGCTTAGACGGGCCCGGGGAGCTGTTTTTT
TRBD1	few	TRBJ1-2	TRBV6-1	CASRARDRDYGYTF	TGTGCCAGCAGAGCCCGGGACAGGGACTATGGCTACACCTTC
.	many	TRBJ1-2	TRBV19	CASSISVYGYTF	TGTGCCAGTAGTATCAGTGTCTATGGCTACACCTTC
TRBD1	few	TRBJ1-2	TRBV6-1	CASSEAAHGTAYGYTF	TGTGCCAGCAGTGAAGCCGCACATGGGACAGCCTATGGCTACACCTTC
.	.	TRBJ1-6	TRBV15	CATSARGSNSPLHF	TGTGCCACCAGCGCCCGGGGCTCCAATTCACCCCTCCACTTT
TRBD1	many	TRBJ2-3	TRBV10-3	CAISALQGAADTQYF	TGTGCCATCAGTGCCCTACAGGGGGCCGCGGATACGCAGTATTTT
.	medium-sized	TRBJ1-1	TRBV12-3/TRBV12-4	CASSPLGTEAFF	TGTGCCAGCAGCCCTCTCGGCACTGAAGCTTTCTTT
TRBD1	.	TRBJ2-7	TRBV20-1	CSAHGQGNIYEQYF	TGCAGTGCACATGGACAGGGTAATATTTACGAGCAGTACTTC
.	medium-sized	TRBJ1-3	TRBV15	CATSRDAGPQDTIYF	TGTGCCACCAGCAGAGATGCAGGCCCCCAGGACACCATATATTTT
TRBD2	.	TRBJ2-1	TRBV7-3	CASSSNGRGASSYNEQFF	TGTGCCAGCAGCTCTAACGGGCGGGGGGCCAGCTCCTACAATGAGCAGTTCTTC
.	.	TRBJ1-1	TRBV11-2	CASSLAGWNTEAFF	TGTGCCAGCAGCTTAGCGGGGTGGAACACTGAAGCTTTCTTT
.	once	TRBJ2-1	TRBV20-1	CSAEDLTSYNEQFF	TGCAGTGCCGAGGACTTAACCTCCTACAATGAGCAGTTCTTC
.	few	TRBJ1-6	TRBV6-1	CASGPPRPYNSPLHF	TGTGCCAGCGGCCCCCCCAGACCTTATAATTCACCCCTCCACTTT
.	.	TRBJ2-7	TRBV28	CAIQAGDLNSEQYF	TGTGCCATCCAAGCAGGGGACCTTAACTCCGAGCAGTACTTC
.	.	TRBJ2-7	TRBV2	CASGIFYEQYF	TGTGCCAGCGGGATTTTCTACGAGCAGTACTTC
.	few	TRBJ1-4	TRBV30	CACQVRAVEKLFF	TGTGCCTGCCAAGTACGGGCTGTTGAAAAACTGTTTTTT
TRBD2	.	TRBJ2-7	TRBV4-1	CASSQDREVPHERYF	TGCGCCAGCAGCCAAGATCGGGAGGTTCCCCACGAGCGGTACTTC
.	few	TRBJ1-5	TRBV2	CASRGEGQPQHF	TGTGCCAGCAGGGGTGAAGGGCAGCCCCAGCATTTT
.	.	TRBJ1-1	TRBV12-3/TRBV12-4	CASKLSGNTEAFF	TGTGCCAGCAAACTCTCAGGGAACACTGAAGCTTTCTTT
TRBD2	few	TRBJ2-2	TRBV10-1	CASSGTSGSGELFF	TGCGCCAGCAGTGGCACTAGCGGGAGTGGGGAGCTGTTTTTT
.	few	TRBJ2-7	TRBV27	CASSFSEQYF	TGTGCCAGCAGTTTTAGCGAGCAGTACTTC
.	.	TRBJ2-2	TRBV20-1	CSAAAQGCANTGELFF	TGCAGTGCCGCCGCCCAGGGCTGTGCGAACACCGGGGAGCTGTTTTTT
.	.	TRBJ1-1	TRBV28	CASKGSENTEAFF	TGTGCCAGCAAAGGTTCTGAGAACACTGAAGCTTTCTTT
.	medium-sized	TRBJ2-7	TRBV6-1	CASLTKYEQYF	TGTGCCAGCCTCACAAAATACGAGCAGTACTTC
.	.	TRBJ1-1	TRBV11-2	CASSSRFTEAFF	TGTGCCAGCAGCTCACGATTCACTGAAGCTTTCTTT
.	few	TRBJ2-3	TRBV28	CASSSSPGRNTDTQYF	TGTGCCAGCAGTTCGTCCCCCGGCAGGAACACAGATACGCAGTATTTT
.	few	TRBJ1-1	TRBV12-3/TRBV12-4	CAISLREAGEAFF	TGTGCCATCAGTTTACGGGAGGCCGGTGAAGCATTCTTT
.	.	TRBJ1-2	TRBV30	CAWSPMEGNGYTF	TGTGCCTGGAGTCCCATGGAAGGTAATGGCTACACCTTC
TRBD2	.	TRBJ2-1	TRBV5-1	CASSVQSGGTYNEQFF	TGCGCCAGCAGCGTACAAAGCGGGGGGACCTACAATGAGCAGTTCTTC
TRBD1	.	TRBJ2-1	TRBV5-1	CASSLEQGSSYNEQFF	TGCGCCAGCAGCTTGGAACAGGGGAGCTCCTACAATGAGCAGTTCTTC
.	.	TRBJ1-2	TRBV12-3/TRBV12-4	CASRLGQTYTF	TGTGCCAGCAGGCTAGGACAGACCTACACCTTC
TRBD1	few	TRBJ2-7	TRBV9	CASSAGTGGPRSYEQYF	TGTGCCAGCAGCGCAGGGACAGGGGGCCCCCGCTCCTACGAGCAGTACTTC
.	.	TRBJ2-1	TRBV6-1	CASTSRWGDEQFF	TGTGCCAGCACATCTCGTTGGGGGGATGAGCAGTTCTTC
TRBD1	.	TRBJ1-2	TRBV19	CARPSNRDRGHRNYGYTF	TGTGCCAGACCCTCAAACCGGGACAGGGGGCACCGTAACTATGGCTACACCTTC
TRBD1	many	TRBJ2-2	TRBV20-1	CSAGGQVSNTGELFF	TGCAGTGCTGGGGGACAGGTCTCGAACACCGGGGAGCTGTTTTTT
.	.	TRBJ1-2	TRBV20-1	CSARRGGSNYGYTF	TGCAGTGCTAGGAGGGGGGGGAGTAACTATGGCTACACCTTC
.	.	TRBJ1-2	TRBV30	CAWGLGNDGYTF	TGTGCCTGGGGGTTAGGCAATGATGGCTACACCTTC